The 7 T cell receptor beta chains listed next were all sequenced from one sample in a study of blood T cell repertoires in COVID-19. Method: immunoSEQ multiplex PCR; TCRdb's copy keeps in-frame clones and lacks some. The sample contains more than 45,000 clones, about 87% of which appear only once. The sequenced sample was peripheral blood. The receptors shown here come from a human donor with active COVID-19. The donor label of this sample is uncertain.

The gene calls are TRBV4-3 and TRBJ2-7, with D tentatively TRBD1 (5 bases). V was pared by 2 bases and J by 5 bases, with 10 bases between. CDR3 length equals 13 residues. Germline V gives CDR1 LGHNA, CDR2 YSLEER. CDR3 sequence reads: CASSQREGDEQYF. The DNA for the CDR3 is TGCGCCAGCAGCCAACGTGAAGGGGACGAGCAGTACTTC.

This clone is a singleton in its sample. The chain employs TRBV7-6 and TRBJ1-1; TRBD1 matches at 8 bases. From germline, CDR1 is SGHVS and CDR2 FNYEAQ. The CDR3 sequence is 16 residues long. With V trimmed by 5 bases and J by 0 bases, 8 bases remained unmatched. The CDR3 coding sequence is TGTGCCAGCAGCCCGCGGACAGGGAACTTGAACACTGAAGCTTTCTTT. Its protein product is CASSPRTGNLNTEAFF.

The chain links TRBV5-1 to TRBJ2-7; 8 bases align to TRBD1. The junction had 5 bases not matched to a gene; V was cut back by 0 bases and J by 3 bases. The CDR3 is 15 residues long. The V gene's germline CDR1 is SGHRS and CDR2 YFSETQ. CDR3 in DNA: TGCGCCAGCAGCTTGGAGTCAGGGGGCTACTACGAGCAGTACTTC. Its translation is CASSLESGGYYEQYF.

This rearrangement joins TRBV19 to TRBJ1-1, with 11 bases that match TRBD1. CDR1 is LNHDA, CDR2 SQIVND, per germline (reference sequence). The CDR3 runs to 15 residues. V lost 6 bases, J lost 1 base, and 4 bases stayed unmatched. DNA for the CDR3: TGTGCCAGTAGGGGGGACAGGGGGAGGAACACTGAAGCTTTCTTT. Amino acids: CASRGDRGRNTEAFF.

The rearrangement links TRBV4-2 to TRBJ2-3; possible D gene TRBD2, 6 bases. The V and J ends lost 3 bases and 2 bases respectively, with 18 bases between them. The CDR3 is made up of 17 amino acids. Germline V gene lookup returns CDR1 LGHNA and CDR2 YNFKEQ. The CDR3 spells CASSHPRVAESTDTQYF. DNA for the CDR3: TGTGCCAGCAGCCACCCTAGGGTAGCGGAATCCACAGATACGCAGTATTTT.

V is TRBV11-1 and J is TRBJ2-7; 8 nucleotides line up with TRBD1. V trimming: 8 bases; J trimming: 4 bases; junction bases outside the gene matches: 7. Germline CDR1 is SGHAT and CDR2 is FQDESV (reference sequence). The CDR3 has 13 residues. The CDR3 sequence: CASGGTGRYEQYF. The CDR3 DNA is TGTGCCAGCGGCGGGACAGGTCGGTACGAGCAGTACTTC. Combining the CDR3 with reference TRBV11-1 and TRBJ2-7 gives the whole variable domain EAEVAQSPRYKITEKSQAVAFWCDPISGHATLYWYRQILGQGPELLVQFQDESVVDDSQLPKDRFSAERLKGVDSTLKIQPAELGDSAMYLCASGGTGRYEQYFGPGTRLTVT.

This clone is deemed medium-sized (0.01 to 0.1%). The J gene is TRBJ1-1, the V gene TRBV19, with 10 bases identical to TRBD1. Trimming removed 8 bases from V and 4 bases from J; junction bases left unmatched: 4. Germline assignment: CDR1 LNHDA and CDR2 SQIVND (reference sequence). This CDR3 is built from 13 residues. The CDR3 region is CASRQGAATEAFF. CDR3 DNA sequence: TGTGCCAGTCGACAGGGGGCGGCCACTGAAGCTTTCTTT.